The 24 T cell receptor beta chains below all came from one sample that was sequenced in a study of blood T cell repertoires in COVID-19. Clones were read by immunoSEQ multiplex PCR, and TCRdb kept only the in-frame ones, dropping some. The sample records 80,000 or so clones, 65% to 90% being singletons. Sequencing was done on a sample of peripheral blood. These receptor sequences come from a human donor in a cohort sampled during active COVID-19.

The sample holds a few counts of this clone. This chain connects TRBV5-4 to TRBJ1-1; D might be TRBD1 (6 bases). The CDR3 totals 14 residues. Germline CDR1 SGHNT, CDR2 YYREEE (reference sequence). V shed 4 bases and J shed 2 bases, with 12 bases lying between them. CDR3 loop: CASSPKTGNTEAFF. CDR3 DNA: TGTGCCAGCAGCCCAAAGACAGGAAACACTGAAGCTTTCTTT. Together with reference TRBV5-4 and TRBJ1-1, the CDR3 gives the full variable domain: ETGVTQSPTHLIKTRGQQVTLRCSSQSGHNTVSWYQQALGQGPQFIFQYYREEENGRGNFPPRFSGLQFPNYSSELNVNALELDDSALYLCASSPKTGNTEAFFGQGTRLTVV.

The chain employs TRBV11-1 and TRBJ1-2, with TRBD1 identical over 7 bases. The germline V gene has CDR1 SGHAT and CDR2 FQDESV (reference sequence). The CDR3 has 13 residues. V was pared by 4 bases and J by 2 bases, with 1 base of the junction left unmatched. The DNA for the CDR3 is TGTGCCAGCAGCTGGGGACAGAACTATGGCTACACCTTC. As protein: CASSWGQNYGYTF.

This clone was seen just once. The chain uses TRBV19 and TRBJ2-1, with D tentatively TRBD2 (7 bases). V shed 1 base and J shed 7 bases, with 11 bases lying between them. The CDR3 has 14 residues. Germline CDR1 reads LNHDA; CDR2 reads SQIVND (reference sequence). Here the CDR3 DNA reads TGTGCCAGTAGTATAGGGGGGGGCTTTAATGAGCAGTTCTTC. Amino acid sequence: CASSIGGGFNEQFF. Drawing the rest from reference TRBV19 and TRBJ2-1, the complete variable domain is DGGITQSPKYLFRKEGQNVTLSCEQNLNHDAMYWYRQDPGQGLRLIYYSQIVNDFQKGDIAEGYSVSREKKESFPLTVTSAQKNPTAFYLCASSIGGGFNEQFFGPGTRLTVL.

In DNA, the CDR3 is TGCGCCAGCAGGTGGGCCCAGGGCACAGATACGCAGTATTTT. Protein sequence: CASRWAQGTDTQYF. V gene TRBV5-1 combines with J gene TRBJ2-3; D call uncertain. V lost 5 bases and J lost 1, with 11 bases in between. CDR3 length equals 14 residues. Germline values: CDR1 SGHRS, CDR2 YFSETQ.

The sample holds one count of this clone. The chain couples TRBV4-2 to TRBJ1-3, with no clear D. CDR1 is LGHNA, CDR2 YNFKEQ, per germline. V was trimmed by 4 bases and J by 0 bases, leaving 13 bases between them. The CDR3 is 16 residues long. The CDR3 reads CASSPTLGNSGNTIYF. DNA for the CDR3: TGTGCCAGCAGCCCAACGCTCGGGAACTCTGGAAACACCATATATTTT.

This rearrangement joins TRBV5-1 to TRBJ1-2; 8 positions match TRBD1. V dropped 4 bases and J dropped 4; count of bases not matched to a gene: 9. The CDR3 sequence is 15 residues long. The germline gives CDR1 SGHRS, CDR2 YFSETQ. In DNA form, the CDR3 reads TGCGCCAGCAGCACGTCCAGTACAGGGGGCTATGGCTACACCTTC. Its protein is CASSTSSTGGYGYTF.

The CDR3 sequence: CASSLGGQGYNEQYF. The CDR3 region has the DNA TGTGCCAGCAGCTTGGGGGGACAGGGGTACAACGAGCAGTACTTC. The chain recombines TRBV5-5 with TRBJ2-7, with 10 positions matching TRBD1. V gave up 0 bases and J gave up 5 bases; unmatched junction bases: 5. This CDR3 region has 15 residues. The germline gives CDR1 SGHKS, CDR2 YYEKEE (reference sequence).

The rearrangement links TRBV5-8 to TRBJ2-1; 11 bases agree with TRBD2. The junction had 4 bases not matched to a gene; V was cut back by 4 bases and J by 4 bases. Looked up from germline, CDR1 is SGHTS and CDR2 is YDEGEE. CDR3 length: 15 residues. The CDR3 sequence is CASSPGTSGYNEQFF. The CDR3, as DNA: TGTGCCAGCAGCCCCGGGACTAGCGGTTACAATGAGCAGTTCTTC.

This rearrangement joins TRBV25-1 to TRBJ2-1; D may be TRBD2 (6 bases). The CDR3 has 17 amino acids. Germline V CDR1 and CDR2: MGHDK, SYGVNS. Trimming removed 1 base at V and 0 bases at J, with 13 bases between. The CDR3 coding sequence is TGTGCCAGCAGTGAATTGGGTAGCGGAGCCTCCTACAATGAGCAGTTCTTC. It is translated as CASSELGSGASYNEQFF.

As regards this clone: Other DNA sequences in this specimen translate into the identical CDR3. This chain joins TRBV5-1 and TRBJ2-7; 7 bases align to TRBD1. The CDR3 contains 14 residues. V lost 1 base to trimming and J lost 2 bases; unmatched junction nucleotides: 3. Germline V gene data show CDR1 as SGHRS and CDR2 as YFSETQ. For the CDR3, the DNA is TGCGCCAGCAGCTTGACCGGGACAGCCTACGAGCAGTACTTC. Its translation is CASSLTGTAYEQYF.

The chain couples TRBV7-2 to TRBJ1-4; 7 nucleotides match TRBD1. The CDR3 extends over 14 amino acids. Germline V gene sequence: CDR1 SGHTA, CDR2 FQGNSA. Unmatched junction bases numbered 10, after V lost 5 bases and J lost 10 bases. For the CDR3, the DNA is TGTGCCAGCAGCCCTGACAGGGCCGAAGGAAAACTGTTTTTT. Amino acids: CASSPDRAEGKLFF.

The chain recombines TRBV3-1 (or the pseudogene TRBV3-2) with TRBJ2-7, with TRBD2 identical over 10 bases. Germline-derived CDR1 and CDR2 are LGHDT and YNNKEL (reference sequence). The CDR3 length is 15 residues. The trim removed 5 bases at V and 4 bases at J, leaving 8 bases unmatched. DNA for the CDR3: TGTGCCAGCAGCAAGAGCGGGGGGGCCTCGTACGAGCAGTACTTC. Protein: CASSKSGGASYEQYF.

The V gene is TRBV6-2 or TRBV6-3, the J gene TRBJ2-1; TRBD1 aligns across 8 bases. The CDR3 runs to 15 residues. Trimming removed 5 bases from V and 3 bases from J; junction bases left unmatched: 6. Germline V gene data show CDR1 as MNHEY and CDR2 as SVGEGT. The CDR3 sequence: CASSPRGPIYNEQFF. CDR3 DNA: TGTGCCAGCAGTCCCAGGGGGCCTATCTACAATGAGCAGTTCTTC.

The chain employs TRBV19 and TRBJ1-1, with 10 bases identical to TRBD1. The germline V gene encodes CDR1 LNHDA and CDR2 SQIVND (reference sequence). J gave up 7 bases and V 3 bases, and 5 bases lay outside the gene matches. The length of the CDR3 is 14 residues. CDR3 coding DNA: TGTGCCAGTAGTATCCGAGGACAGGGGGGTGAAGCTTTCTTT. As protein: CASSIRGQGGEAFF.

This clone was observed a single time. This chain connects TRBV7-9 to TRBJ2-3; TRBD1 aligns across 8 bases. The CDR3 has 15 residues. Germline CDR1 reads SEHNR; CDR2 reads FQNEAQ (reference sequence). The J segment lost 1 base and the V segment lost 4 bases, leaving 4 bases of the junction unmatched. CDR3 sequence reads: CASSYGQGGTDTQYF. CDR3 coding DNA: TGTGCCAGCAGCTACGGACAGGGCGGCACAGATACGCAGTATTTT.

The V gene is TRBV6-5, the J gene TRBJ2-1; D possibly corresponds to TRBD1 (5 bases). The germline V gene encodes CDR1 MNHEY and CDR2 SVGAGI. The CDR3 extends over 16 amino acids. Between the trimmed V and J ends, which lost 0 bases and 2 bases, there was a span of 11 bases. The CDR3 DNA follows: TGTGCCAGCAGTTACTCAGGTATCAGGGCCTACAATGAGCAGTTCTTC. Amino acids: CASSYSGIRAYNEQFF.

V usage is TRBV5-1 and J usage is TRBJ1-4; no clear D. V was pared by 7 bases and J by 4 bases, with 8 bases between. Germline values: CDR1 SGHRS, CDR2 YFSETQ. This CDR3 has 12 amino acids. The CDR3 loop is CASSSNNEKLFF. The CDR3 region has the DNA TGCGCCAGCTCCAGTAATAATGAAAAACTGTTTTTT. Full variable domain (outside the CDR3, taken from reference TRBV5-1 and TRBJ1-4): KAGVTQTPRYLIKTRGQQVTLSCSPISGHRSVSWYQQTPGQGLQFLFEYFSETQRNKGNFPGRFSGRQFSNSRSEMNVSTLELGDSALYLCASSSNNEKLFFGSGTQLSVL.

This CDR3 reads CAWSPGGVIMNTEAFF. The CDR3 DNA reads TGTGCCTGGAGCCCCGGGGGGGTTATCATGAACACTGAAGCTTTCTTT. The V gene is TRBV30, the J gene TRBJ1-1, with D maybe TRBD1 (5 bases). CDR1 and CDR2 from the germline V gene are GTSNPN and SVGIG (reference sequence). V lost 3 bases, J lost 0 bases, and 17 bases lay in between. The CDR3 sequence is 16 residues long. Full variable domain (rest looked up from reference TRBV30 and TRBJ1-1): SQTIHQWPATLVQPVGSPLSLECTVEGTSNPNLYWYRQAAGRGLQLLFYSVGIGQISSEVPQNLSASRPQDRQFILSSKKLLLSDSGFYLCAWSPGGVIMNTEAFFGQGTRLTVV.

V is TRBV30 and J is TRBJ1-1, with D possibly being TRBD1 (5 bases). The CDR3 runs to 13 residues. Trimming stripped 5 bases from V and 1 base from J, with 11 bases between. CDR1 and CDR2 from the germline V gene are GTSNPN and SVGIG (reference sequence). The CDR3 protein is CAWEADRNTEAFF. In nucleotides, the CDR3 is TGTGCCTGGGAGGCTGACAGGAACACTGAAGCTTTCTTT.

The chain combines TRBV11-1 with TRBJ2-5; 10 nucleotides agree with TRBD1. CDR1 and CDR2 (germline): SGHAT, FQDESV (reference sequence). V lost 5 bases to trimming and J lost 5 bases; unmatched junction nucleotides: 8. The CDR3 loop spans 15 amino acids. The CDR3 spells CASSGWDRGRETQYF. CDR3 nucleotides: TGTGCCAGCAGCGGATGGGACAGGGGTAGGGAGACCCAGTACTTC. The full variable domain, completed using reference TRBV11-1 and TRBJ2-5, is EAEVAQSPRYKITEKSQAVAFWCDPISGHATLYWYRQILGQGPELLVQFQDESVVDDSQLPKDRFSAERLKGVDSTLKIQPAELGDSAMYLCASSGWDRGRETQYFGPGTRLLVL.

This chain joins TRBV3-1 (or the pseudogene TRBV3-2) and TRBJ2-4; no clear D gene. Germline V gene sequence: CDR1 LGHDT, CDR2 YNNKEL (reference sequence). This CDR3 contains 12 residues. The V end lost 2 bases, the J end lost 6 bases, and 5 bases lay between the germline ends. The CDR3: CASSQSRNIQYF. The CDR3 DNA reads as TGTGCCAGCAGCCAAAGCCGAAACATTCAGTACTTC.

The chain carries TRBV5-5 and TRBJ1-2; weak D call: TRBD1 (6 bases). The CDR3 length is 15 residues. Germline V CDR1 and CDR2: SGHKS, YYEKEE (reference sequence). The germline V and J ends were trimmed by 4 bases and 0 bases, with 13 bases remaining between them. For the CDR3, the DNA is TGTGCCAGCAGCCCTTCACAGGGATCTAACTATGGCTACACCTTC. It yields the protein CASSPSQGSNYGYTF.

The chain joins TRBV2 to TRBJ2-7; TRBD1 matches at 11 bases. V lost 3 bases to trimming and J lost 3 bases; unmatched junction nucleotides: 4. Germline V lookup: CDR1 SNHLY, CDR2 FYNNEI. This CDR3 region has 15 residues. In DNA form, the CDR3 reads TGTGCCAGCAGTGATTTGGGGACAGGGGGCTACGAGCAGTACTTC. This sequence encodes CASSDLGTGGYEQYF.

The table lists this clone with a few counts. V is TRBV9 and J is TRBJ1-2; D might be TRBD1 (6 bases). Germline V CDR1 and CDR2: SGDLS, YYNGEE. The CDR3 length is 16 residues. The germline V and J ends were trimmed by 3 bases and 6 bases, with 21 bases remaining between them. CDR3 in amino acids: CASSEGGGLWDHGYTF. CDR3 in DNA: TGTGCCAGCAGCGAGGGCGGGGGGCTTTGGGACCATGGCTACACCTTC.